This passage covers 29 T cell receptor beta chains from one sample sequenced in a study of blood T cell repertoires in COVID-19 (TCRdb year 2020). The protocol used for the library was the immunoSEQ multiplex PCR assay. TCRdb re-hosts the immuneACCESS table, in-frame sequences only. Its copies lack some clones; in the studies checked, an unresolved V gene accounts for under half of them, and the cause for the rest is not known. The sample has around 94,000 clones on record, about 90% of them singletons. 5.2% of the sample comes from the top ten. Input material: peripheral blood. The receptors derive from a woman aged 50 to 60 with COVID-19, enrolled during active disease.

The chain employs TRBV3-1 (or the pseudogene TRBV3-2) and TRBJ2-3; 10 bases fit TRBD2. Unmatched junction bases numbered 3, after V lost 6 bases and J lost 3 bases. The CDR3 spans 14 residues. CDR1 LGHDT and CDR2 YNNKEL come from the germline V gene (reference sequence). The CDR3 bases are TGTGCCAGCAGTCGACTAGCGGGTACAGATACGCAGTATTTT. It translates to CASSRLAGTDTQYF.

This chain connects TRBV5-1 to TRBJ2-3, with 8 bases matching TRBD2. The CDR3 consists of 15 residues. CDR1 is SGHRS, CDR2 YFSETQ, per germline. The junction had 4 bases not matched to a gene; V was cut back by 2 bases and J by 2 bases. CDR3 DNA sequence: TGCGCCAGCAGCTTAAGCGGGGGTATCACAGATACGCAGTATTTT. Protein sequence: CASSLSGGITDTQYF.

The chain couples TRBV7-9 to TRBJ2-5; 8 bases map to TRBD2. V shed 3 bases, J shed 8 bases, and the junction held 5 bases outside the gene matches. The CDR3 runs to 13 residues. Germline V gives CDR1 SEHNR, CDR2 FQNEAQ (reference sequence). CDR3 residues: CASSLGTSDTQYF. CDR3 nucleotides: TGTGCCAGCAGCTTGGGGACTAGTGACACCCAGTACTTC.

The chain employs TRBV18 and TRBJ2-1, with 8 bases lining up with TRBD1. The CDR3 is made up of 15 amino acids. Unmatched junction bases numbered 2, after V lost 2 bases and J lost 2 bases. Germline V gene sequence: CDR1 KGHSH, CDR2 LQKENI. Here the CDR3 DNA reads TGTGCCAGCTCACCAACGACAGGGGCCTACAATGAGCAGTTCTTC. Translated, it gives CASSPTTGAYNEQFF.

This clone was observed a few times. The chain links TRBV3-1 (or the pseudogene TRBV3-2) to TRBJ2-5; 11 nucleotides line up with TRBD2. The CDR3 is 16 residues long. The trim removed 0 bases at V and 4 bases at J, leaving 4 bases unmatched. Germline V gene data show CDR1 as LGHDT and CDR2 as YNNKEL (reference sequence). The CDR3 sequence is CASSQDGTSGTETQYF. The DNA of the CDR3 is TGTGCCAGCAGCCAAGACGGGACTAGCGGTACAGAGACCCAGTACTTC.

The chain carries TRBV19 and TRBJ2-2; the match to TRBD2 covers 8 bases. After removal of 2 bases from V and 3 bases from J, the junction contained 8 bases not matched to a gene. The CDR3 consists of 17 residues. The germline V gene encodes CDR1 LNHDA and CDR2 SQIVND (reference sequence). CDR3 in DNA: TGTGCCAGTAGTATATCTCTAGCGGGCTACTACACCGGGGAGCTGTTTTTT. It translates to CASSISLAGYYTGELFF.

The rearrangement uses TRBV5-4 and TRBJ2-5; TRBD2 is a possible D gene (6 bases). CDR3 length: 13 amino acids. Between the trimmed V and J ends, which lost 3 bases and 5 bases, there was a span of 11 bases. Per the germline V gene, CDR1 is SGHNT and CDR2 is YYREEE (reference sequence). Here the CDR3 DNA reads TGTGCCAGCAGCTCCGGGGGATTTGAGACCCAGTACTTC. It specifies CASSSGGFETQYF.

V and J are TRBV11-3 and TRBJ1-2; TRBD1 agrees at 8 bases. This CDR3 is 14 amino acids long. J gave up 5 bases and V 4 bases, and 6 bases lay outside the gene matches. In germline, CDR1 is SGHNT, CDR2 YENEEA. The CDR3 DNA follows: TGTGCCAGCAGCTCAGGACAGGGACATTATGGCTACACCTTC. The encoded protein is CASSSGQGHYGYTF.

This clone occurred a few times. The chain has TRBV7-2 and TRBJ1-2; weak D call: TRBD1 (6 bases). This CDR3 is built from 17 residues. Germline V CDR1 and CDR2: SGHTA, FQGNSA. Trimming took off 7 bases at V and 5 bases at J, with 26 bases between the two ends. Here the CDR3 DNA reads TGTGCCAGCACCTCGAGACAAATCGTGGGGACAAGATATGGCTACACCTTC. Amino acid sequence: CASTSRQIVGTRYGYTF.

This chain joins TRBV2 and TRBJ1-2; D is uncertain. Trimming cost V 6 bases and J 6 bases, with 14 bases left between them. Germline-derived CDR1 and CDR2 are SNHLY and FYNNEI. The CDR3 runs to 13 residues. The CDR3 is CASSLRQSDGYTF. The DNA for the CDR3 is TGTGCCAGCAGCCTGAGACAATCAGATGGCTACACCTTC.

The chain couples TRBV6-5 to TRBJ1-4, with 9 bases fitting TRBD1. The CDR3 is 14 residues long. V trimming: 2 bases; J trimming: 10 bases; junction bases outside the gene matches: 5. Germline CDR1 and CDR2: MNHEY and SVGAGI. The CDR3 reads CASSYETGGRKLFF. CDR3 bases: TGTGCCAGCAGTTACGAGACAGGGGGGAGAAAACTGTTTTTT.

CDR3 protein: CASSSTGAVTDEQFF. The CDR3 nucleotides read TGCGCCAGCAGCTCCACAGGGGCCGTAACGGATGAGCAGTTCTTC. The chain uses TRBV5-1 and TRBJ2-1, with 7 bases that match TRBD1. The CDR3 has 15 amino acids. Germline CDR1 SGHRS, CDR2 YFSETQ. V trimming: 3 bases; J trimming: 8 bases; junction bases outside the gene matches: 11.

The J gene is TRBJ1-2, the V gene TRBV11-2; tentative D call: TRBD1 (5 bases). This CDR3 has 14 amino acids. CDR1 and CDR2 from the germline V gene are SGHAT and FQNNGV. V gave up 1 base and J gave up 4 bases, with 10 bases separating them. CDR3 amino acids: CASSLARQGYGYTF. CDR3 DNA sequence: TGTGCCAGCAGCTTAGCCCGCCAGGGCTATGGCTACACCTTC.

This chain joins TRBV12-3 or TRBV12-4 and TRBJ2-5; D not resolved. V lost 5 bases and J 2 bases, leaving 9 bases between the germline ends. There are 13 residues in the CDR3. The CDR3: CASSQILQETQYF. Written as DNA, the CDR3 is TGTGCCAGCAGTCAGATCCTGCAAGAGACCCAGTACTTC.

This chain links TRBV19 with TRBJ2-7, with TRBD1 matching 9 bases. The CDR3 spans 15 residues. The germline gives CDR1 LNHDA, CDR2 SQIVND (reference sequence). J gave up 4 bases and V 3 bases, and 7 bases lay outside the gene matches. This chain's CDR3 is CASSMQQGAGYEQYF. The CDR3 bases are TGTGCCAGTAGTATGCAACAGGGGGCCGGGTACGAGCAGTACTTC.

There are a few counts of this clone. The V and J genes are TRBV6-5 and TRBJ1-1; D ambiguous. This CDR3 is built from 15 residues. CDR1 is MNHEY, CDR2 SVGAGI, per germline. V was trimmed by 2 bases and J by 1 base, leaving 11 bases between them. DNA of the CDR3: TGTGCCAGCAGTTACGTTTTTCGGGGGAACACTGAAGCTTTCTTT. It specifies CASSYVFRGNTEAFF.

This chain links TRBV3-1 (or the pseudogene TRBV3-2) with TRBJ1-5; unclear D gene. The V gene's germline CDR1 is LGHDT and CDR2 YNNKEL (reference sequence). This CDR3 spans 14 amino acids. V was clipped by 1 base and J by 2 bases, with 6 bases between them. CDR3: CASSQAGGNQPQHF. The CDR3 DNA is TGTGCCAGCAGCCAAGCGGGAGGCAATCAGCCCCAGCATTTT.

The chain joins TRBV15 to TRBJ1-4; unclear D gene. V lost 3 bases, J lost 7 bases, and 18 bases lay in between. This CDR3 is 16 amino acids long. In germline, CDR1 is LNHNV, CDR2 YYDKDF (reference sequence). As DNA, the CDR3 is TGTGCCACCAGCAGGGAGGGCGGGTCGAGGACTGAAAAACTGTTTTTT. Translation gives CATSREGGSRTEKLFF.

The CDR3 spells CARSFRTANSNEKLFF. CDR3 nucleotides: TGTGCCAGAAGCTTTAGGACAGCCAACTCTAATGAAAAACTGTTTTTT. V is TRBV5-3 and J is TRBJ1-4, with TRBD1 as a possible D gene (6 bases). TRBV5-3 is reported as an ORF; its role is uncertain. V was cut by 2 bases and J by 3 bases, with 14 bases left in between. CDR3 length equals 16 residues.

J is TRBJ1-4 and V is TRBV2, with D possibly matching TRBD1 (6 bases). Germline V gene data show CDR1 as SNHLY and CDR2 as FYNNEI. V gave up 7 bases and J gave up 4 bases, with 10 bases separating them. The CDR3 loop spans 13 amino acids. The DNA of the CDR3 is TGTGCCAGCAACGAACAGGGTAATGAAAAACTGTTTTTT. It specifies CASNEQGNEKLFF.

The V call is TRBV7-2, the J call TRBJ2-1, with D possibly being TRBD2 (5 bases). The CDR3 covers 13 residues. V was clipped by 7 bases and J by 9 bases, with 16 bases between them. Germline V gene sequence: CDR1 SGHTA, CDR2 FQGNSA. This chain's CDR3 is CASTVLGFGEQFF. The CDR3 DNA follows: TGTGCCAGCACTGTACTAGGGTTCGGTGAGCAGTTCTTC. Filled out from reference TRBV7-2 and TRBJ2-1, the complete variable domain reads GAGVSQSPSNKVTEKGKDVELRCDPISGHTALYWYRQSLGQGLEFLIYFQGNSAPDKSGLPSDRFSAERTGGSVSTLTIQRTQQEDSAVYLCASTVLGFGEQFFGPGTRLTVL.

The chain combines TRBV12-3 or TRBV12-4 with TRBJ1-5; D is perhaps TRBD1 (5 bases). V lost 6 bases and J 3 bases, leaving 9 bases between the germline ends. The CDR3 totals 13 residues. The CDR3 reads CASRTDNNQPQHF. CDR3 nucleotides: TGTGCCAGCAGGACAGATAACAATCAGCCCCAGCATTTT.

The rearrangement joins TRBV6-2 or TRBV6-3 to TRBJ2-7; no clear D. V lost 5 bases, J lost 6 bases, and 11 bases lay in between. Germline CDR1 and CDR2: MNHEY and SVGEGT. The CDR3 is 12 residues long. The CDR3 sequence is CASSPVAAEQYF. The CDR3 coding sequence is TGTGCCAGCAGTCCCGTGGCGGCCGAGCAGTACTTC.

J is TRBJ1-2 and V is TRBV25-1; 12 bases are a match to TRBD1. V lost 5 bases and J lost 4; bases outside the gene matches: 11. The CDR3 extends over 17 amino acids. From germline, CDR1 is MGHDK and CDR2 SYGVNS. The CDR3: CASSPPRDRGRIYGYTF. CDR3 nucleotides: TGTGCCAGCAGTCCTCCCCGGGACAGGGGGCGGATCTATGGCTACACCTTC.

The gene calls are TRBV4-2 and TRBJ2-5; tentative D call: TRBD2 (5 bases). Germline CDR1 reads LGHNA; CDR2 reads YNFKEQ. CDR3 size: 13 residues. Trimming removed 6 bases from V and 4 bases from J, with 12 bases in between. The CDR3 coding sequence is TGTGCCAGCAGTATGGAGGTGAGAGAGACCCAGTACTTC. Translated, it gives CASSMEVRETQYF.

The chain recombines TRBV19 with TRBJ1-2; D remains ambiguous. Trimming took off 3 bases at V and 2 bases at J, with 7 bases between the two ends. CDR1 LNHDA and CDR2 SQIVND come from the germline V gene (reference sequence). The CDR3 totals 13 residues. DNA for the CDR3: TGTGCCAGTAGTATGACATCCAACTATGGCTACACCTTC. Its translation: CASSMTSNYGYTF.

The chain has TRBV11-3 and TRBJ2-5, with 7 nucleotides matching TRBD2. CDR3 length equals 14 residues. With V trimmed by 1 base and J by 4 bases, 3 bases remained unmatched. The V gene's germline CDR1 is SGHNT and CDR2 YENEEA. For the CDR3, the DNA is TGTGCCAGCAGCTTAGGGGGAGGGCTAGAGACCCAGTACTTC. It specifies CASSLGGGLETQYF. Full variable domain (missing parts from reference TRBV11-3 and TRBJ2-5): EAGVVQSPRYKIIEKKQPVAFWCNPISGHNTLYWYLQNLGQGPELLIRYENEEAVDDSQLPKDRFSAERLKGVDSTLKIQPAELGDSAVYLCASSLGGGLETQYFGPGTRLLVL.

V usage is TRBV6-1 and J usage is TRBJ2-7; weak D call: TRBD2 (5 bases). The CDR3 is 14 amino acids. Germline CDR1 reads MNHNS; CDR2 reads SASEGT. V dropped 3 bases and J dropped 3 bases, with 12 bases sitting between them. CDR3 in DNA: TGTGCCAGCAGTGATCAGGCGGGCGGCTACGAGCAGTACTTC. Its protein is CASSDQAGGYEQYF.

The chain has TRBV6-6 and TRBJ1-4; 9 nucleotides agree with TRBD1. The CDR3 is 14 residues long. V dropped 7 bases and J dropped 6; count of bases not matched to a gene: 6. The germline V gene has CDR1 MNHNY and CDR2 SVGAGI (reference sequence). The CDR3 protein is CASTLDRGDEKLFF. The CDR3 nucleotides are TGTGCCAGCACCCTAGACAGGGGGGATGAAAAACTGTTTTTT.